This T cell receptor beta chain was recovered during a study of blood T cell repertoires in COVID-19. Across the study: PBMCs, B-cell-depleted T cells, or T cells provided the cDNA or gDNA that made up the material.

Profiled with immunoSEQ multiplex PCR; TCRdb holds only in-frame clones, not every one. The table includes about 59,000 clones, around 81% detected once. The table lists this clone with a few counts. This CDR3 contains 13 residues. The ends were cut back, 5 bases at V and 7 bases at J, with 15 bases in the middle. V is TRBV12-3 or TRBV12-4 and J is TRBJ2-7, with D unclear. This receptor was obtained from a woman of 80 years or more with active or convalescent COVID-19. Material: peripheral blood. As DNA, the CDR3 is TGTGCCAGCAGTAGAGGCCCCGCTGGGGAGCAGTACTTC. Translated: CASSRGPAGEQYF.